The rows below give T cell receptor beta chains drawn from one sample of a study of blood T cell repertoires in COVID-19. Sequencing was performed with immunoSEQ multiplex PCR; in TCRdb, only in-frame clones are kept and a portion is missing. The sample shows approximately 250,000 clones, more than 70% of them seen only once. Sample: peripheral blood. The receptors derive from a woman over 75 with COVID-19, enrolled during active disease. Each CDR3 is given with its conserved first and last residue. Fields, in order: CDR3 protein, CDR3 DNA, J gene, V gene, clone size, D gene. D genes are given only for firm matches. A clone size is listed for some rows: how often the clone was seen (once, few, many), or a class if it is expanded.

CDR3: CASRLYREPNYGYTF
DNA: TGCGCCAGCAGGTTATACAGGGAACCCAACTATGGCTACACCTTC
J: TRBJ1-2
V: TRBV5-1
size: .
D: .

CDR3: CATSDSRDNYGYTF
DNA: TGTGCCACCAGTGATTCCCGGGATAACTATGGCTACACCTTC
J: TRBJ1-2
V: TRBV24-1
size: few
D: .

CDR3: CASREQYSPLHF
DNA: TGTGCCAGCAGGGAACAGTATTCACCCCTCCACTTT
J: TRBJ1-6
V: TRBV2
size: .
D: .

CDR3: CASSPGQGAVYGYTF
DNA: TGTGCCAGCAGCCCGGGACAGGGGGCTGTCTATGGCTACACCTTC
J: TRBJ1-2
V: TRBV7-2
size: .
D: TRBD1

CDR3: CASSQGAAAGELFF
DNA: TGTGCCAGCAGCCAAGGCGCGGCGGCCGGGGAGCTGTTTTTT
J: TRBJ2-2
V: TRBV3-1/TRBV3-2
size: .
D: .

CDR3: CASSMGLDRRNYGYTF
DNA: TGTGCCAGTAGTATGGGCTTGGATAGGAGGAACTATGGCTACACCTTC
J: TRBJ1-2
V: TRBV19
size: .
D: .

CDR3: CASMNGALAAADTQYF
DNA: TGCGCCAGCATGAATGGGGCCCTCGCCGCCGCGGATACGCAGTATTTT
J: TRBJ2-3
V: TRBV5-1
size: .
D: .

CDR3: CASSQRGDEQFF
DNA: TGTGCCAGCAGCCAGCGGGGGGATGAGCAGTTCTTC
J: TRBJ2-1
V: TRBV7-9
size: .
D: TRBD2

CDR3: CASSLAGAQGGELFF
DNA: TGTGCCAGCAGCTTAGCGGGGGCGCAGGGCGGGGAGCTGTTTTTT
J: TRBJ2-2
V: TRBV7-2
size: once
D: .

CDR3: CASSQAGSTSGYEQYF
DNA: TGTGCCAGCAGCCAAGCTGGGTCGACTAGCGGCTACGAGCAGTACTTC
J: TRBJ2-7
V: TRBV7-9
size: .
D: TRBD2

CDR3: CASSMNGQGYYGYTF
DNA: TGTGCCAGTAGTATGAACGGACAGGGTTACTATGGCTACACCTTC
J: TRBJ1-2
V: TRBV19
size: .
D: TRBD1

CDR3: CASSGGQGYNNEQFF
DNA: TGCGCCAGCAGCGGCGGACAGGGGTATAACAATGAGCAGTTCTTC
J: TRBJ2-1
V: TRBV5-1
size: .
D: TRBD1

CDR3: CASSLTGGRETQYF
DNA: TGCGCCAGCAGCTTGACAGGGGGTAGGGAGACCCAGTACTTC
J: TRBJ2-5
V: TRBV5-1
size: .
D: TRBD1

CDR3: CASSAPGLGETGELFF
DNA: TGTGCCAGCAGCGCACCGGGACTAGGGGAAACCGGGGAGCTGTTTTTT
J: TRBJ2-2
V: TRBV28
size: .
D: TRBD2

CDR3: CASSRSTGARSPLHF
DNA: TGTGCCAGCAGTCGAAGTACAGGGGCACGATCACCCCTCCACTTT
J: TRBJ1-6
V: TRBV6-5
size: .
D: TRBD1

CDR3: CSVRDRVDEKLFF
DNA: TGCAGCGTTCGGGACAGGGTTGATGAAAAACTGTTTTTT
J: TRBJ1-4
V: TRBV29-1
size: .
D: TRBD1

CDR3: CASSFGHGTTSRGEQFF
DNA: TGCGCCAGCAGCTTTGGGCACGGTACGACTAGCCGAGGTGAGCAGTTCTTC
J: TRBJ2-1
V: TRBV5-1
size: .
D: TRBD2

CDR3: CASTNAGQVREQYF
DNA: TGTGCCAGCACCAATGCGGGACAGGTGAGAGAGCAGTACTTC
J: TRBJ2-7
V: TRBV2
size: .
D: TRBD1

CDR3: CASSPGQGEKLFF
DNA: TGTGCCAGCTCACCAGGACAGGGAGAAAAACTGTTTTTT
J: TRBJ1-4
V: TRBV18
size: .
D: TRBD1

CDR3: CASRLPGQGDCFF
DNA: TGTGCCAGCAGACTACCAGGACAGGGTGATTGTTTCTTT
J: TRBJ1-1
V: TRBV6-6
size: .
D: TRBD1

CDR3: CASSSGGTGNTIYF
DNA: TGTGCCAGTAGTTCGGGGGGAACTGGAAACACCATATATTTT
J: TRBJ1-3
V: TRBV19
size: few
D: .

CDR3: CASRTGLNEKLFF
DNA: TGTGCCAGCAGGACGGGACTGAATGAAAAACTGTTTTTT
J: TRBJ1-4
V: TRBV7-2
size: .
D: .

CDR3: CASSQNGGAGEAFF
DNA: TGTGCCAGCAGCCAAAACGGGGGGGCTGGTGAAGCTTTCTTT
J: TRBJ1-1
V: TRBV3-1/TRBV3-2
size: .
D: .

CDR3: CASRKGREHGETQYF
DNA: TGTGCCAGCAGAAAAGGGAGGGAGCATGGAGAGACCCAGTACTTC
J: TRBJ2-5
V: TRBV5-4
size: few
D: TRBD2

CDR3: CASTHRDGTDTQYF
DNA: TGTGCCAGCACTCACAGGGATGGCACAGATACGCAGTATTTT
J: TRBJ2-3
V: TRBV6-5
size: .
D: .

CDR3: CASSFGDRVNSPLHF
DNA: TGTGCCAGCAGCTTTGGGGACAGGGTTAATTCACCCCTCCACTTT
J: TRBJ1-6
V: TRBV7-8
size: .
D: TRBD1

CDR3: CASSQEGAGGFQETQYF
DNA: TGTGCCAGCAGCCAAGAAGGTGCGGGGGGGTTCCAAGAGACCCAGTACTTC
J: TRBJ2-5
V: TRBV3-1/TRBV3-2
size: .
D: TRBD2

CDR3: CATSEIQGTQETQYF
DNA: TGTGCCACCAGTGAAATACAGGGCACCCAAGAGACCCAGTACTTC
J: TRBJ2-5
V: TRBV24-1
size: .
D: .